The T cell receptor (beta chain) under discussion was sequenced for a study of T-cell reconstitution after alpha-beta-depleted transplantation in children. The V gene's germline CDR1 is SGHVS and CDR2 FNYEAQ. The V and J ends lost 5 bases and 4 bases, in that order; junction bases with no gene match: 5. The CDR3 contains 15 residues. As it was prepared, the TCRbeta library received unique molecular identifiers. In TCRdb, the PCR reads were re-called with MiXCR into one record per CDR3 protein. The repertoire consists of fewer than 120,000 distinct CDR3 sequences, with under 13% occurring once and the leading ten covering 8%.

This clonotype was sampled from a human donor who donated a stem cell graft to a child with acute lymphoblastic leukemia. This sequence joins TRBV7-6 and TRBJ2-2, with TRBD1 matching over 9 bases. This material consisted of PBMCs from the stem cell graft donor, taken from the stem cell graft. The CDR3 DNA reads TGTGCCAGCAGCGGATCGACAGGGGGCACCGGGGAGCTGTTTTTT. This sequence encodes CASSGSTGGTGELFF. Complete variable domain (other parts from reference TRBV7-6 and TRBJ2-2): GAGVSQSPRYKVTKRGQDVALRCDPISGHVSLYWYRQALGQGPEFLTYFNYEAQQDKSGLPNDRFSAERPEGSISTLTIQRTEQRDSAMYRCASSGSTGGTGELFFGEGSRLTVL.